Described below is a single T cell receptor (beta chain) sequence and its context. As yet, its antigen is unknown. These data are taken from a study of T cell responses to AZD1222 COVID-19 vaccine. Study-wide points: Reports indicate that nearly half of spike-specific TCRs are directed at unmutated variant regions. Females outnumbered males among donors, who were mostly white British; clonal diversity was possibly underestimated.

The germline V gene encodes CDR1 SGHTA and CDR2 FQGNSA. Between the trimmed V and J ends, which lost 1 base and 10 bases, there was a span of 14 bases. The CDR3 has 15 amino acids. TCRdb's copy holds only in-frame clones and misses some; the assay was immunoSEQ multiplex PCR. This sample has 60,000 to 65,000 clones, with roughly 84% found just once. This TCR derives from an adult in good health. The genes are TRBV7-2 and TRBJ1-6, with TRBD1 as a possible D gene (5 bases). Sequencing was performed on peripheral blood, taken on day 0 of AZD1222 vaccination. The DNA of the CDR3 is TGTGCCAGCAGCTTAGATCACGGGACCGGGTCACCCCTCCACTTT. Translation gives CASSLDHGTGSPLHF. Together with reference TRBV7-2 and TRBJ1-6, the CDR3 gives the full variable domain: GAGVSQSPSNKVTEKGKDVELRCDPISGHTALYWYRQSLGQGLEFLIYFQGNSAPDKSGLPSDRFSAERTGGSVSTLTIQRTQQEDSAVYLCASSLDHGTGSPLHFGNGTRLTVT.